This T cell receptor (beta chain) stems from a study of T cell responses to AZD1222 COVID-19 vaccine. Some clones are missing from TCRdb's copy, which holds only in-frame ones; the method was immunoSEQ multiplex PCR. The sample includes some 96,000 clones, roughly 90% of them seen just once. Broader study findings: The peak T cell response came first, and repertoires were sampled only after it. Regions left unmutated in variants are reportedly the target of nearly half of spike-specific TCRs. Clonal diversity was possibly underestimated, and white British individuals and females predominated among donors.

A word on this clone: Its specificity is not known.

Germline CDR1 SGHRS, CDR2 YFSETQ. The CDR3 sequence is 14 residues long. V was cut by 2 bases and J by 12 bases, with 18 bases left in between. The material sequenced was peripheral blood, taken 28 days after the second AZD1222 dose. The receptor was isolated from an adult who received the AZD1222 COVID-19 vaccine. The V call is TRBV5-1, the J call TRBJ2-1; D remains unclear. CDR3 amino acids: CASSFTREDLGQFF. CDR3 coding DNA: TGCGCCAGCAGCTTTACGCGCGAAGACTTGGGGCAGTTCTTC.